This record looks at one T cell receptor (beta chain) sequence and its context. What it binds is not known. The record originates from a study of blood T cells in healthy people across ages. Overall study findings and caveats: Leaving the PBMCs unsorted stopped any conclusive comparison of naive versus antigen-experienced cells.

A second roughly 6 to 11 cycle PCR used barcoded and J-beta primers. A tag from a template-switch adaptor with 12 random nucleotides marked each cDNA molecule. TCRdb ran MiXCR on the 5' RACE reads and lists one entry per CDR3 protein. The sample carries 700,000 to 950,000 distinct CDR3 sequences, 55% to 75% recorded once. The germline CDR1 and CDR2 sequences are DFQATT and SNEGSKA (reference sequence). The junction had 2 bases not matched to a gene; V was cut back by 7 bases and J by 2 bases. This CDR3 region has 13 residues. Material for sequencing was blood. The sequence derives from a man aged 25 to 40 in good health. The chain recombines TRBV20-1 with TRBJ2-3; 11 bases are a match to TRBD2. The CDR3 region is CSGLAGLTDTQYF. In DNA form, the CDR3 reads TGCAGTGGACTAGCGGGACTCACAGATACGCAGTATTTT.